The 8 T cell receptor beta chains below all came from one sample that was sequenced in a study of response to subunit inactivated influenza vaccine. TCRdb fed the RT-PCR reads into MiXCR, producing one record per CDR3 protein. The sample contains 400,000 to 550,000 distinct CDR3 sequences, 25% of which appear only once. This specimen was CD4+ T cells sorted from PBMCs, taken roughly 5 days after vaccination. The source of these receptors is a man aged 45 to 65 who received an inactivated influenza vaccine.

This rearrangement joins TRBV5-1 to TRBJ2-1; possibly TRBD1 for D (5 bases). CDR3 length equals 15 residues. Germline values: CDR1 SGHRS, CDR2 YFSETQ. V was pared by 0 bases and J by 8 bases, with 15 bases between. The CDR3 sequence: CASSLETGLQDEQFF. In DNA form, the CDR3 reads TGCGCCAGCAGCTTGGAGACCGGCCTACAGGATGAGCAGTTCTTC. Full variable domain (rest looked up from reference TRBV5-1 and TRBJ2-1): KAGVTQTPRYLIKTRGQQVTLSCSPISGHRSVSWYQQTPGQGLQFLFEYFSETQRNKGNFPGRFSGRQFSNSRSEMNVSTLELGDSALYLCASSLETGLQDEQFFGPGTRLTVL.

This clonotype was detected many times. V gene TRBV29-1 combines with J gene TRBJ2-3, with 8 nucleotides matching TRBD1. V dropped 6 bases and J dropped 2; count of bases not matched to a gene: 7. In germline, CDR1 is SQVTM, CDR2 ANQGSEA. The CDR3 runs 14 residues. The CDR3 loop reads CSVMTGANTDTQYF. The DNA for the CDR3 is TGCAGCGTGATGACAGGGGCAAACACAGATACGCAGTATTTT.

The chain recombines TRBV6-2 or TRBV6-3 with TRBJ2-7, with 12 bases fitting TRBD2. Germline lookup yields CDR1 MNHEY and CDR2 SVGEGT. The CDR3 is 17 residues long. V trimming: 2 bases; J trimming: 3 bases; junction bases outside the gene matches: 8. CDR3 sequence reads: CASSYTPLTSGSYEQYF. The CDR3 DNA follows: TGTGCCAGCAGTTACACACCCTTGACTAGCGGGAGCTACGAGCAGTACTTC.

The chain links TRBV20-1 to TRBJ2-2; TRBD2 aligns across 10 bases. Germline-derived CDR1 and CDR2 are DFQATT and SNEGSKA (reference sequence). The CDR3 sequence is 17 residues long. The V gene end was trimmed by 3 bases and the J gene end by 4 bases; junction bases not matched to a gene: 11. The CDR3 here is CSARGRSLAGATGELFF. The CDR3 DNA reads TGCAGTGCTAGGGGTCGTTCGCTAGCGGGAGCCACCGGGGAGCTGTTTTTT.

The sample holds a few counts of this clonotype. The chain uses TRBV5-1 and TRBJ2-7, with unresolved D. V was cut by 4 bases and J by 6 bases, with 17 bases left in between. Germline-derived CDR1 and CDR2 are SGHRS and YFSETQ. The CDR3 sequence is 14 residues long. In DNA form, the CDR3 reads TGCGCCAGCAGCAAAATTGGAGAGAGTTTCGAGCAGTACTTC. Its protein product is CASSKIGESFEQYF.

The chain is built from TRBV10-3 and TRBJ1-1; perhaps TRBD1 as D (6 bases). The ends were cut back, 2 bases at V and 9 bases at J, with 7 bases in the middle. Germline V gives CDR1 ENHRY, CDR2 SYGVKD. The CDR3 is 11 amino acids. The CDR3 reads CAISEDRKAFF. CDR3 nucleotides: TGTGCCATCAGTGAGGACAGGAAAGCTTTCTTT.

The genes are TRBV11-2 and TRBJ2-6; no reliable D call. The CDR3 consists of 16 residues. Germline V gene lookup returns CDR1 SGHAT and CDR2 FQNNGV. The V and J ends lost 1 base and 0 bases respectively, with 7 bases between them. CDR3 region: CASSLGFNSGANVLTF. CDR3 coding DNA: TGTGCCAGCAGCTTAGGGTTTAACTCTGGGGCCAACGTCCTGACTTTC.

In its sample, this clonotype was seen a few times. This sequence joins TRBV20-1 and TRBJ2-1; D gene unclear. The V and J ends lost 0 bases and 5 bases respectively, with 14 bases between them. The CDR3 is 15 residues long. Germline V lookup: CDR1 DFQATT, CDR2 SNEGSKA (reference sequence). CDR3 bases: TGCAGTGCTAGAGAAGGGTCCTCGCTACACAATGAGCAGTTCTTC. Translation gives CSAREGSSLHNEQFF.